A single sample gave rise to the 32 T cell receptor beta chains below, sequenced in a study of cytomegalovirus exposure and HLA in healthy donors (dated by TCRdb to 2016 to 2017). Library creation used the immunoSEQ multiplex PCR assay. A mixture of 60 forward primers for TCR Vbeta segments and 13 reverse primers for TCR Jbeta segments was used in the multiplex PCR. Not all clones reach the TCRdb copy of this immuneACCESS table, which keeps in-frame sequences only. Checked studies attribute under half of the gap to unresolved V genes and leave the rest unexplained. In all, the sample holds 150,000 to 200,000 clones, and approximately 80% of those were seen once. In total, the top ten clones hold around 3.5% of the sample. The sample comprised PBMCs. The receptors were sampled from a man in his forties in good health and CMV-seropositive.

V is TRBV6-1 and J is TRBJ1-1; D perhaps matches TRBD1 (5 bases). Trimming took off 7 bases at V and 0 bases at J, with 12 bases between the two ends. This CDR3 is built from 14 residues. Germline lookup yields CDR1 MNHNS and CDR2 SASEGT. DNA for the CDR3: TGTGCCAGCATACCCAGGGCTTTGAACACTGAAGCTTTCTTT. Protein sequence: CASIPRALNTEAFF.

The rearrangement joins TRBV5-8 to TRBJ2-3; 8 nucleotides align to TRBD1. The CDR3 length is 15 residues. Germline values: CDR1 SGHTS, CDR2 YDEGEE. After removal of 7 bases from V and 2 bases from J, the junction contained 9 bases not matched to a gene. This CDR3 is CASSTGGHHTDTQYF. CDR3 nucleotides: TGTGCCAGCTCCACAGGGGGGCACCACACAGATACGCAGTATTTT.

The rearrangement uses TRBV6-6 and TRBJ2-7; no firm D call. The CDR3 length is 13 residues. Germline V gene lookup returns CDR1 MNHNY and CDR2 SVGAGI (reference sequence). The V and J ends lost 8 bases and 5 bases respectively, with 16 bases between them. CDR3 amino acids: CASQASIYDEQYF. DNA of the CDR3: TGTGCCAGCCAGGCTTCGATTTACGACGAGCAGTACTTC.

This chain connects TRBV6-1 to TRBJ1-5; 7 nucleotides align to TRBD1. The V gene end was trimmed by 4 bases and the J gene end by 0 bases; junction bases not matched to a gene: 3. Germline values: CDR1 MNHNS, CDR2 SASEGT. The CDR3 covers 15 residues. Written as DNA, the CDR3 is TGTGCCAGCAGTGTCGGGACAGTTAGCAATCAGCCCCAGCATTTT. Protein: CASSVGTVSNQPQHF.

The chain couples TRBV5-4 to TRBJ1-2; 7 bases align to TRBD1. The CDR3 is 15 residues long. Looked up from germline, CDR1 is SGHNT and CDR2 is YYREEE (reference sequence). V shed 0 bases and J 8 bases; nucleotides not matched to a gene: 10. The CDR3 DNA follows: TGTGCCAGCAGCTTGGTTACGAGGGGGCTGGGCGGCTACACCTTC. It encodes CASSLVTRGLGGYTF. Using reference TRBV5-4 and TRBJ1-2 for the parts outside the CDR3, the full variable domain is ETGVTQSPTHLIKTRGQQVTLRCSSQSGHNTVSWYQQALGQGPQFIFQYYREEENGRGNFPPRFSGLQFPNYSSELNVNALELDDSALYLCASSLVTRGLGGYTFGSGTRLTVV.

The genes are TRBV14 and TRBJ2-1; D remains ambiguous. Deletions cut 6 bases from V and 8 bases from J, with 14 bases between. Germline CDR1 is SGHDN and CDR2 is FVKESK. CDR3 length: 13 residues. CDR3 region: CASRHTSRYEQFF. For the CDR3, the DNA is TGTGCCAGCAGACACACCAGTCGCTATGAGCAGTTCTTC.

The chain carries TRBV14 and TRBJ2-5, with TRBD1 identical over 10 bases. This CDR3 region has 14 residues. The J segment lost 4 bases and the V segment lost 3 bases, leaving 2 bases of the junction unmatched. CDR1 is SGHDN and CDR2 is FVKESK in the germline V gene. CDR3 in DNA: TGTGCCAGCAGCCAGGACAGGGGGGCAGAGACCCAGTACTTC. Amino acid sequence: CASSQDRGAETQYF. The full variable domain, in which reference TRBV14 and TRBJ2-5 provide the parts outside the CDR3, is EAGVTQFPSHSVIEKGQTVTLRCDPISGHDNLYWYRRVMGKEIKFLLHFVKESKQDESGMPNNRFLAERTGGTYSTLKVQPAELEDSGVYFCASSQDRGAETQYFGPGTRLLVL.

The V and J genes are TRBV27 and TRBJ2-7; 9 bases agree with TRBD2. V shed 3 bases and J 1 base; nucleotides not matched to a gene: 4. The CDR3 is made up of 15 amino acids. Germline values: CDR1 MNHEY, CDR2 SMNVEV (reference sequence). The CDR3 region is CASSLREGLSYEQYF. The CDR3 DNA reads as TGTGCCAGCAGTTTGCGGGAGGGCCTGTCCTACGAGCAGTACTTC.

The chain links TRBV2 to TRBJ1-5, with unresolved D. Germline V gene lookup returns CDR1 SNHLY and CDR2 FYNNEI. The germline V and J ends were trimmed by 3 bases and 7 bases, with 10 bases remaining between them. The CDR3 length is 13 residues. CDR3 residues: CASSEWSEQPQHF. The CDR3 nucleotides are TGTGCCAGCAGTGAGTGGAGTGAACAGCCCCAGCATTTT.

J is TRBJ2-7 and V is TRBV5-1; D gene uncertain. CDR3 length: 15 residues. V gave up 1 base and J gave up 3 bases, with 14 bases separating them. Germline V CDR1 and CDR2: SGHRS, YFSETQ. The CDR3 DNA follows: TGCGCCAGCAGCTTGCCTACCCCCGGGTACTACGAGCAGTACTTC. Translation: CASSLPTPGYYEQYF.

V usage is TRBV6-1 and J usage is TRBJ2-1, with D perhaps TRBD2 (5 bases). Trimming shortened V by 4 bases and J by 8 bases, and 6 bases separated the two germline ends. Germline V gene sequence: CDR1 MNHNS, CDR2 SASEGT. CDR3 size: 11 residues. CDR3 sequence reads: CASSGGHEQFF. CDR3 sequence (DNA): TGTGCCAGCAGTGGAGGGCATGAGCAGTTCTTC.

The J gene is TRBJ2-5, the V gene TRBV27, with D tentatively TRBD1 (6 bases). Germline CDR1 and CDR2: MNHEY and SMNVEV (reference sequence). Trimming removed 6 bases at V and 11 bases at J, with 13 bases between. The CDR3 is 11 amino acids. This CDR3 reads CASRKQGQQYF. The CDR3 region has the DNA TGTGCCAGCAGAAAACAGGGTCAGCAGTACTTC.

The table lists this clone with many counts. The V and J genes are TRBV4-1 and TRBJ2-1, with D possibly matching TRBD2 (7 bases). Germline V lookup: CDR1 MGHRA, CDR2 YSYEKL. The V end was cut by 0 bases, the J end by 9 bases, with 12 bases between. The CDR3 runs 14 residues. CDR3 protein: CASSQDGGGGEQFF. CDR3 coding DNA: TGCGCCAGCAGCCAAGATGGGGGCGGGGGTGAGCAGTTCTTC.

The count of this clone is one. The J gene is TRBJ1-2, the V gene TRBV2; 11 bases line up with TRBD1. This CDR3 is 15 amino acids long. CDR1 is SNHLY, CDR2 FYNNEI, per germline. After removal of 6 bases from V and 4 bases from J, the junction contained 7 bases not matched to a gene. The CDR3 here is CASRSTGQGVYGYTF. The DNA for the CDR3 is TGTGCCAGCAGGTCTACGGGACAGGGGGTCTATGGCTACACCTTC.

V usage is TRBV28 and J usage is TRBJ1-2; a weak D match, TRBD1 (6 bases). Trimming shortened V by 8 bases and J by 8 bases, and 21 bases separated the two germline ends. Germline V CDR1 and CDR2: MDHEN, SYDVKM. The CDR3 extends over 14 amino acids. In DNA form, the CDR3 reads TGTGCCAGCGGACTGGTCACCTCCCAGGGGGGCTACACCTTC. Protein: CASGLVTSQGGYTF.

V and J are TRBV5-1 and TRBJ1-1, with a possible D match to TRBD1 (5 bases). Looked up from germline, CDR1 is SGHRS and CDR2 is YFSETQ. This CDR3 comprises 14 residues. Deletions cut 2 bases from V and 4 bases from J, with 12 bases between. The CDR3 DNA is TGCGCCAGCAGCTTTGACCAGGGTCGCACTGAAGCTTTCTTT. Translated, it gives CASSFDQGRTEAFF.

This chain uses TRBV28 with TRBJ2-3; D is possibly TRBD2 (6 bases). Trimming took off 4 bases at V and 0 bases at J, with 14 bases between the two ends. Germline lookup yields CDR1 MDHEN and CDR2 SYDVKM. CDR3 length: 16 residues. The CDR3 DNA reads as TGTGCCAGCAGTTCCTTAGCGGACCCTAGCACAGATACGCAGTATTTT. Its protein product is CASSSLADPSTDTQYF.

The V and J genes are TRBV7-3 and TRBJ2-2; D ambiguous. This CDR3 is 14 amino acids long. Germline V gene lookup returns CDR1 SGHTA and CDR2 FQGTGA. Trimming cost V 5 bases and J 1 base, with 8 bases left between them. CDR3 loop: CASSLLGNTGELFF. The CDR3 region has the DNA TGTGCCAGCAGCCTCCTCGGGAACACCGGGGAGCTGTTTTTT.

The CDR3 is CASSLGAGVMGEYEQYF. DNA for the CDR3: TGTGCCAGCAGCCTAGGAGCAGGCGTAATGGGAGAATACGAGCAGTACTTC. J is TRBJ2-7 and V is TRBV7-9; D may be TRBD2 (5 bases). Germline V gives CDR1 SEHNR, CDR2 FQNEAQ (reference sequence). This CDR3 has 17 residues. Trimming stripped 5 bases from V and 4 bases from J, with 24 bases between.

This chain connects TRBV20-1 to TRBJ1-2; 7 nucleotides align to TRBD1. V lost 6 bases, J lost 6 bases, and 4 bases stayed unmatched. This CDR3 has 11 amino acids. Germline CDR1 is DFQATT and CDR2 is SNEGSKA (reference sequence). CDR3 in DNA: TGCAGTGCAAAACAGGGGAATGGCTACACCTTC. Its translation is CSAKQGNGYTF.

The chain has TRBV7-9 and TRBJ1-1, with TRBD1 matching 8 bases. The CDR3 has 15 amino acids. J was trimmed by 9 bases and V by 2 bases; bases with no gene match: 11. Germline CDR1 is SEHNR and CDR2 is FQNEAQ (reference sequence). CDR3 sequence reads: CASSLHTGGKLQAFF. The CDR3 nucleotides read TGTGCCAGCAGCTTACACACAGGGGGTAAGTTGCAAGCTTTCTTT.

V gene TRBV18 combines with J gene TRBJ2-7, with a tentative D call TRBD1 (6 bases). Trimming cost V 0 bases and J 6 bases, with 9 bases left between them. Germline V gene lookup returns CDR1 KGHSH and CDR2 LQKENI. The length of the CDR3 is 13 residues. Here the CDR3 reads CASSPPQTGEQYF. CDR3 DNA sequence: TGTGCCAGCTCACCACCCCAGACAGGCGAGCAGTACTTC. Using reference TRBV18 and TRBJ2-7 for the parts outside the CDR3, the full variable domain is NAGVMQNPRHLVRRRGQEARLRCSPMKGHSHVYWYRQLPEEGLKFMVYLQKENIIDESGMPKERFSAEFPKEGPSILRIQQVVRGDSAAYFCASSPPQTGEQYFGPGTRLTVT.

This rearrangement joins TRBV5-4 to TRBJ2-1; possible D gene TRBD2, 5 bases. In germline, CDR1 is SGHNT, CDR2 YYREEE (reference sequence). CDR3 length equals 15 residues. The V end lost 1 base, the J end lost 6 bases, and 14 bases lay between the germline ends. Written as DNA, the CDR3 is TGTGCCAGCAGCTTGTTCTCTGGGGAGCCCAATGAGCAGTTCTTC. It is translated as CASSLFSGEPNEQFF.

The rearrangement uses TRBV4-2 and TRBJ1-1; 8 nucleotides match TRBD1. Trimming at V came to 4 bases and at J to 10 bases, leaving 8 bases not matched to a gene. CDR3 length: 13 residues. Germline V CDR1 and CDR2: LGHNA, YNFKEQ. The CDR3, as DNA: TGTGCCAGCAGCCTGCTCGGACAGGGAGGAGCTTTCTTT. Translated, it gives CASSLLGQGGAFF.

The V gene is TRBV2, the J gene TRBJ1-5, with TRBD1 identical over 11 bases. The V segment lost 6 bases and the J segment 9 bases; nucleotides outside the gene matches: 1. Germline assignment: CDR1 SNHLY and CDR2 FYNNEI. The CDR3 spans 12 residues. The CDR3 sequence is CASSGTGGPQHF. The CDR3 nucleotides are TGTGCCAGCAGCGGGACAGGGGGGCCCCAGCATTTT.

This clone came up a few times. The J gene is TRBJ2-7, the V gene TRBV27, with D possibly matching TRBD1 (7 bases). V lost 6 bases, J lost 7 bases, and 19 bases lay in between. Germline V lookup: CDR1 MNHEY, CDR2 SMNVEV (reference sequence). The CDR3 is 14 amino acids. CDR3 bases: TGTGCCAGCAGGACCGCGGGACAGACCTCTGAGCAGTACTTC. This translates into CASRTAGQTSEQYF.

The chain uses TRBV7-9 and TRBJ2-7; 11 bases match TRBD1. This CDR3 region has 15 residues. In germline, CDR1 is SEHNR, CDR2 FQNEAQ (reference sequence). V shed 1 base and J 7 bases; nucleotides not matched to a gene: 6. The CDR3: CASSLGGQGAREQYF. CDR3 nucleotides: TGTGCCAGCAGCTTAGGAGGACAGGGGGCGAGGGAGCAGTACTTC. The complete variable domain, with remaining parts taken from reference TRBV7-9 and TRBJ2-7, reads DTGVSQNPRHKITKRGQNVTFRCDPISEHNRLYWYRQTLGQGPEFLTYFQNEAQLEKSRLLSDRFSAERPKGSFSTLEIQRTEQGDSAMYLCASSLGGQGAREQYFGPGTRLTVT.

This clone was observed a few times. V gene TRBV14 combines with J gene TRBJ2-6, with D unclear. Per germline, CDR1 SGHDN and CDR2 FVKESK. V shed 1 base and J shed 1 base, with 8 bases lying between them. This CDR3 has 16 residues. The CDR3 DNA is TGTGCCAGCAGCCAAGTTATACAGTCTGGGGCCAACGTCCTGACTTTC. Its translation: CASSQVIQSGANVLTF.

For the CDR3, the DNA is TGTGCCAGCACTGGACAGGGCGGCTACTACGAGCAGTACTTC. Translating gives CASTGQGGYYEQYF. This chain uses TRBV2 with TRBJ2-7; 8 bases match TRBD1. Losses at the gene ends were 7 bases for V and 3 bases for J; bases not matched to a gene: 8. The V gene's germline CDR1 is SNHLY and CDR2 FYNNEI. The CDR3 is made up of 14 amino acids.

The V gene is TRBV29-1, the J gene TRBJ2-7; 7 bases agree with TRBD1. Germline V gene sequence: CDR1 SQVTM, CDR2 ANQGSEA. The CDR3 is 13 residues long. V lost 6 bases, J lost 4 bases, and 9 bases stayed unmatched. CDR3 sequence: CSVSTGIAYEQYF. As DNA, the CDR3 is TGCAGCGTCTCGACAGGGATCGCTTACGAGCAGTACTTC.

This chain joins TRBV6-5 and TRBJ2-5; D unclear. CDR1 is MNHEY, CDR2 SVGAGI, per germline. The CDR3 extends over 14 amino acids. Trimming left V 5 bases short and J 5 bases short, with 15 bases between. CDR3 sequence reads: CASSPRLTLETQYF. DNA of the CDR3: TGTGCCAGCAGTCCCCGACTGACCTTGGAGACCCAGTACTTC.

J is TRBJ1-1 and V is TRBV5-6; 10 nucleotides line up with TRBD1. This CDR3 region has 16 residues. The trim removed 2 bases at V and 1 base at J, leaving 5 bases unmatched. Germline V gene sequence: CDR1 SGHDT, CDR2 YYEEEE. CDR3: CASSLDRGRENTEAFF. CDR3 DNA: TGTGCCAGCAGCTTAGACAGGGGGCGCGAGAACACTGAAGCTTTCTTT.